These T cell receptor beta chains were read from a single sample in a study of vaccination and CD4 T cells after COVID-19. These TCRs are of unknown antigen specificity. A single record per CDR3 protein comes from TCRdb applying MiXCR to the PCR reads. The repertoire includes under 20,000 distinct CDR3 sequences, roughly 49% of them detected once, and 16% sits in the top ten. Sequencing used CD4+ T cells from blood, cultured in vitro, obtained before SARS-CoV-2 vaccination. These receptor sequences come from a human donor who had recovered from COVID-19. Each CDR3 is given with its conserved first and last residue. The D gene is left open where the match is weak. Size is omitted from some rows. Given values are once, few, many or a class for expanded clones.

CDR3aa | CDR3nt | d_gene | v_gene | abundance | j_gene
CASMEGAAGNTIYF | TGTGCCAGCATGGAGGGAGCAGCTGGAAACACCATATATTTT | NA | TRBV27 | NA | TRBJ1-3
CASSYSSSYNEQFF | TGTGCCAGCAGTTACAGCAGCTCCTACAATGAGCAGTTCTTC | NA | TRBV6-2/TRBV6-3 | NA | TRBJ2-1
CASSFVGGTTYPYEQYF | TGTGCCAGCAGCTTTGTTGGGGGGACTACCTACCCTTACGAGCAGTACTTC | TRBD2 | TRBV5-4 | NA | TRBJ2-7
CAWNSRPAWGAF | TGTGCCTGGAATTCAAGGCCAGCCTGGGGTGCCTTC | NA | TRBV30 | NA | TRBJ1-2
CASSYSGELTGELFF | TGTGCCAGCAGTTACTCGGGGGAATTAACCGGGGAGCTGTTTTTT | NA | TRBV6-5 | NA | TRBJ2-2
CASSYTTGTAVGSGQYF | TGTGCCAGCAGTTACACAACCGGGACAGCTGTAGGCTCGGGGCAGTACTTC | TRBD1 | TRBV6-5 | few | TRBJ2-7
CASSLAGGENYEQYF | TGTGCCAGCAGCTTAGCCGGTGGGGAGAACTACGAGCAGTACTTC | NA | TRBV11-2 | NA | TRBJ2-7
CAASRGGSYEQYF | TGTGCCGCCTCCCGAGGGGGCTCCTACGAGCAGTACTTC | NA | TRBV19 | NA | TRBJ2-7
CSARHPTAARNTIYF | TGCAGTGCTAGACATCCGACAGCCGCTAGAAACACCATATATTTT | NA | TRBV20-1 | NA | TRBJ1-3
CASGGEVEQYF | TGCGCCAGCGGTGGGGAGGTCGAGCAGTACTTC | NA | TRBV5-1 | NA | TRBJ2-7
CSAPSRGRSSGRYNEQFF | TGCAGTGCGCCGTCCAGGGGGCGATCTAGCGGGCGATACAATGAGCAGTTCTTC | NA | TRBV20-1 | NA | TRBJ2-1
CASSADRGPSPLHF | TGTGCCAGCAGTGCGGACAGGGGGCCTTCACCCCTCCACTTT | TRBD1 | TRBV27 | few | TRBJ1-6
CASDRLAPPGNIQYF | TGTGCCAGCGATAGACTAGCGCCTCCGGGAAACATTCAGTACTTC | TRBD2 | TRBV6-1 | once | TRBJ2-4
CASSYPRGRPTDTQYF | TGTGCCAGCAGTTACCCCAGGGGGCGCCCGACAGATACGCAGTATTTT | TRBD1 | TRBV6-2/TRBV6-3 | few | TRBJ2-3
CASSQGDSLETQYF | TGTGCCAGCAGCCAAGGGGACAGTCTCGAGACCCAGTACTTC | TRBD1 | TRBV4-2 | few | TRBJ2-5
CASSLVTQMPGGYTF | TGTGCCAGCAGCTTAGTAACACAAATGCCGGGCGGCTACACCTTC | NA | TRBV7-8 | NA | TRBJ1-2
CASRQGYNEQFF | TGTGCCAGCAGACAGGGCTACAATGAGCAGTTCTTC | NA | TRBV12-1 | NA | TRBJ2-1
CSARSQREADTQYF | TGCAGTGCTAGATCCCAGCGGGAGGCAGATACGCAGTATTTT | TRBD2 | TRBV20-1 | few | TRBJ2-3
CASSFRGADTGELFF | TGTGCCAGCAGTTTTAGGGGGGCGGACACCGGGGAGCTGTTTTTT | NA | TRBV27 | NA | TRBJ2-2
CSARGGRDAIGGNQPQHF | TGCAGTGCGAGGGGAGGCAGAGATGCGATCGGCGGCAATCAGCCCCAGCATTTT | NA | TRBV20-1 | NA | TRBJ1-5